The source of this TCR beta chain is a study of T-cell memory formation after mild COVID-19. MiXCR was run by TCRdb on the 5' RACE reads, yielding one entry per CDR3 protein. The sample contains approximately 250,000 distinct CDR3 sequences, approximately 16% of which appear only once. Germline lookup yields CDR1 MNHEY and CDR2 SVGAGI. The CDR3 runs to 14 residues. The V gene lost 0 bases and the J gene lost 3 bases, with 9 bases spanning the gap. This receptor was obtained from a man aged 18 to 29 who had mild COVID-19 (a few samples of this study predate the infection). Cell type and time point are not known. Sequencing was done on a sample of PBMCs or a T cell subset sorted from them (not recorded which). The chain employs TRBV6-5 and TRBJ2-7; D unclear. For the CDR3, the DNA is TGTGCCAGCAGTTACTCTATCCCCGGCTACGAGCAGTACTTC. The encoded protein is CASSYSIPGYEQYF.